The next 18 T cell receptor beta chains were all read from a single sample in a study of blood T cell repertoires in COVID-19. The method was immunoSEQ multiplex PCR; TCRdb's version includes in-frame clones alone and lacks a portion of them. The repertoire consists of some 58,000 clones, with almost 95% occurring once and the leading ten covering about 4.5%. Input material: peripheral blood. The receptors originated from a man aged 45-60 years with active COVID-19.

The CDR3 loop is CASGATGAYEQYF. The CDR3 coding sequence is TGTGCCAGCGGAGCGACAGGGGCCTACGAGCAGTACTTC. V gene TRBV3-1 (or the pseudogene TRBV3-2) combines with J gene TRBJ2-7, with 8 bases that match TRBD1. CDR1 and CDR2 from the germline V gene are LGHDT and YNNKEL (reference sequence). Unmatched junction bases numbered 5, after V lost 8 bases and J lost 2 bases. This CDR3 spans 13 amino acids.

The rearrangement joins TRBV11-2 to TRBJ2-7; no clear D. V shed 5 bases and J shed 3 bases, with 11 bases lying between them. Germline V lookup: CDR1 SGHAT, CDR2 FQNNGV. The CDR3 is made up of 13 amino acids. Written as DNA, the CDR3 is TGTGCCAGCAGCCTGGGCGATTTCTACGAGCAGTACTTC. Translating it yields CASSLGDFYEQYF.

The CDR3 DNA follows: TGTGCCAGCAGCCTGGACAGCCCAAGAGTATATGGCTACACCTTC. It specifies CASSLDSPRVYGYTF. The V call is TRBV5-4, the J call TRBJ1-2; D might be TRBD1 (6 bases). The CDR3 length is 15 residues. CDR1 and CDR2 (germline): SGHNT, YYREEE (reference sequence). The V gene lost 4 bases and the J gene lost 5 bases, with 18 bases spanning the gap.

The J gene is TRBJ2-1, the V gene TRBV9; D might be TRBD2 (6 bases). V lost 4 bases and J lost 8, with 19 bases in between. The CDR3 has 15 amino acids. Germline V gives CDR1 SGDLS, CDR2 YYNGEE. This CDR3 reads CASSPWGRESDEQFF. The DNA of the CDR3 is TGTGCCAGCAGCCCGTGGGGACGGGAGTCTGATGAGCAGTTCTTC. Supplemented by reference TRBV9 and TRBJ2-1, the full variable domain reads DSGVTQTPKHLITATGQRVTLRCSPRSGDLSVYWYQQSLDQGLQFLIQYYNGEERAKGNILERFSAQQFPDLHSELNLSSLELGDSALYFCASSPWGRESDEQFFGPGTRLTVL.

V usage is TRBV10-3 and J usage is TRBJ2-3; D is perhaps TRBD1 (5 bases). Germline V gene lookup returns CDR1 ENHRY and CDR2 SYGVKD. V shed 6 bases and J shed 6 bases, with 22 bases lying between them. This CDR3 has 16 residues. In DNA, the CDR3 is TGTGCCATCAGCGCCACAGGCGCTCAGGAGCTGGATACGCAGTATTTT. Translation gives CAISATGAQELDTQYF.

This chain's CDR3 is CASSQGLTPEPGSGANVLTF. The CDR3 region has the DNA TGCGCCAGCAGCCAAGGACTCACCCCCGAACCCGGCTCTGGGGCCAACGTCCTGACTTTC. The chain employs TRBV4-3 and TRBJ2-6; D remains ambiguous. Germline V gene lookup returns CDR1 LGHNA and CDR2 YSLEER. The V end was cut by 1 base, the J end by 0 bases, with 19 bases between. The CDR3 spans 20 residues.

In this sample, this clone turned up once. The chain links TRBV15 to TRBJ1-5; possible D gene TRBD1, 6 bases. CDR1 and CDR2 (germline): LNHNV, YYDKDF (reference sequence). The germline V and J ends were trimmed by 4 bases and 0 bases, with 19 bases remaining between them. CDR3 length: 18 residues. CDR3 sequence: CATSTNRDIPYSNQPQHF. In DNA, the CDR3 is TGTGCCACCAGCACAAACCGGGACATACCGTATAGCAATCAGCCCCAGCATTTT.

V and J are TRBV3-1 (or the pseudogene TRBV3-2) and TRBJ1-1; 7 bases align to TRBD1. From germline, CDR1 is LGHDT and CDR2 YNNKEL (reference sequence). J gave up 10 bases and V 1 base, and 15 bases lay outside the gene matches. This CDR3 has 16 residues. CDR3 DNA sequence: TGTGCCAGCAGCCAAGCAGGGACAGACGGAAGGTATGGAGCTTTCTTT. Translation gives CASSQAGTDGRYGAFF.

The gene calls are TRBV10-1 and TRBJ2-3; TRBD2 matches at 9 bases. Germline V lookup: CDR1 WNHNN, CDR2 SYGVQD (reference sequence). The CDR3 has 15 residues. The ends lost 4 bases at V and 3 bases at J; junction bases unmatched: 5. CDR3 residues: CASSGSTSGTDTQYF. The CDR3 nucleotides are TGCGCCAGCAGTGGTTCGACTAGCGGAACAGATACGCAGTATTTT.

V usage is TRBV9 and J usage is TRBJ2-4, with 8 bases aligning to TRBD2. After removal of 3 bases from V and 10 bases from J, the junction contained 12 bases not matched to a gene. The germline CDR1 and CDR2 sequences are SGDLS and YYNGEE. This CDR3 spans 15 amino acids. CDR3 sequence (DNA): TGTGCCAGCAGCGCTTCCGGGACTAGGGCTGATATTCAGTACTTC. Its translation is CASSASGTRADIQYF.

This clone occurred a few times. The V and J genes are TRBV3-1 (or the pseudogene TRBV3-2) and TRBJ1-3, with 8 bases matching TRBD1. The CDR3 spans 16 residues. The J segment lost 5 bases and the V segment lost 5 bases, leaving 11 bases of the junction unmatched. The germline V gene has CDR1 LGHDT and CDR2 YNNKEL (reference sequence). The CDR3 DNA sequence: TGTGCCAGCAGCTTAGGATTTCAGGGGGCGAGAAACACCATATATTTT. Translating it yields CASSLGFQGARNTIYF.

The V gene is TRBV7-9, the J gene TRBJ1-5, with D maybe TRBD1 (5 bases). The CDR3 contains 14 residues. CDR1 is SEHNR and CDR2 is FQNEAQ in the germline V gene (reference sequence). With 0 bases removed from V and 6 bases from J, the gap between germline ends came to 9 bases. CDR3 sequence: CASSLAGQSQPQHF. The CDR3 coding sequence is TGTGCCAGCAGCTTAGCGGGGCAGAGTCAGCCCCAGCATTTT.

J is TRBJ2-3 and V is TRBV7-2, with 9 bases aligning to TRBD2. The CDR3 is 18 residues long. The J segment lost 2 bases and the V segment lost 2 bases, leaving 11 bases of the junction unmatched. Per the germline V gene, CDR1 is SGHTA and CDR2 is FQGNSA. CDR3 protein: CASSLLWRGGTHTDTQYF. The CDR3 bases are TGTGCCAGCAGCTTATTGTGGCGGGGGGGAACCCACACAGATACGCAGTATTTT.

The V call is TRBV9, the J call TRBJ1-1; D may be TRBD1 (5 bases). Trimming stripped 3 bases from V and 2 bases from J, with 11 bases between. Germline values: CDR1 SGDLS, CDR2 YYNGEE. CDR3 length: 14 amino acids. The CDR3 sequence: CASSARQTNTEAFF. The DNA of the CDR3 is TGTGCCAGCAGCGCAAGACAGACAAACACTGAAGCTTTCTTT.

The gene calls are TRBV18 and TRBJ1-2, with a weak D call TRBD1 (6 bases). This CDR3 has 16 amino acids. The germline V and J ends were trimmed by 0 bases and 4 bases, with 15 bases remaining between them. The germline gives CDR1 KGHSH, CDR2 LQKENI. The CDR3 bases are TGTGCCAGCTCACCACCTATGGCCTCAGGGGCCTATGGCTACACCTTC. Its protein is CASSPPMASGAYGYTF.

This clone was detected only once. V and J are TRBV9 and TRBJ2-2; D not resolved. The length of the CDR3 is 11 residues. The ends were cut back, 3 bases at V and 8 bases at J, with 5 bases in the middle. Germline V gene data show CDR1 as SGDLS and CDR2 as YYNGEE. For the CDR3, the DNA is TGTGCCAGCAGCGCCCAGGGGGAGCTGTTTTTT. Encoded protein: CASSAQGELFF.

The chain links TRBV11-3 to TRBJ2-3, with TRBD1 as a possible D gene (6 bases). The ends were cut back, 4 bases at V and 1 base at J, with 12 bases in the middle. Germline V CDR1 and CDR2: SGHNT, YENEEA. This CDR3 is 15 amino acids long. The CDR3 sequence is CASSSTGSRTDTQYF. CDR3 bases: TGTGCCAGCAGCTCCACAGGGTCTCGCACAGATACGCAGTATTTT.

The chain uses TRBV4-3 and TRBJ1-4, with TRBD1 matching over 8 bases. The CDR3 runs 17 residues. Trimming at V came to 1 base and at J to 7 bases, leaving 11 bases not matched to a gene. Germline V lookup: CDR1 LGHNA, CDR2 YSLEER. This CDR3 reads CASSQGGARGQGEKLFF. Here the CDR3 DNA reads TGCGCCAGCAGCCAAGGAGGGGCCAGGGGGCAGGGTGAAAAACTGTTTTTT.